The 5 T cell receptor beta chains below were found in one sample sequenced in a study of blood T cell repertoires in COVID-19. Profiled with immunoSEQ multiplex PCR; TCRdb holds only in-frame clones, not every one. The sample holds 55,000 to 75,000 clones; around nine tenths are singletons and the top ten take 8.5%. The sequencing sample was made of peripheral blood. All receptors come from a human donor in a cohort sampled during active COVID-19.

The chain joins TRBV12-3 or TRBV12-4 to TRBJ1-1; no firm D call. Trimming shortened V by 6 bases and J by 8 bases, and 13 bases separated the two germline ends. CDR3 length equals 12 residues. Written as DNA, the CDR3 is TGTGCCAGCAGGCCCGACTGGCAGGAAGCTTTCTTT. This translates into CASRPDWQEAFF.

The V call is TRBV13, the J call TRBJ2-3; D ambiguous. Germline CDR1 reads PRHDT; CDR2 reads FYEKMQ (reference sequence). The CDR3 has 15 amino acids. Trimming took off 1 base at V and 4 bases at J, with 12 bases between the two ends. This CDR3 reads CASSLATSRADTQYF. The CDR3 nucleotides read TGTGCCAGCAGCTTAGCCACCTCACGGGCAGATACGCAGTATTTT.

The rearrangement joins TRBV19 to TRBJ2-1; D possibly corresponds to TRBD1 (8 bases). Germline V gives CDR1 LNHDA, CDR2 SQIVND (reference sequence). The CDR3 spans 15 residues. The V gene lost 4 bases and the J gene lost 9 bases, with 19 bases spanning the gap. The CDR3, as DNA: TGTGCCAGTAGTAATACAGGGGGACTAACTCGTGAGCAGTTCTTC. Its translation is CASSNTGGLTREQFF.

The V call is TRBV4-1, the J call TRBJ2-7; TRBD1 is a possible D gene (6 bases). The germline V gene encodes CDR1 MGHRA and CDR2 YSYEKL. The V end was cut by 4 bases, the J end by 3 bases, with 13 bases between. The CDR3 has 14 amino acids. CDR3 nucleotide sequence: TGCGCCAGCAGCCGTTCCGGGACAATCTACGAGCAGTACTTC. Translation: CASSRSGTIYEQYF.

In its sample, this clone was seen once. V usage is TRBV7-2 and J usage is TRBJ1-5; D possibly corresponds to TRBD1 (5 bases). The CDR3 has 13 amino acids. Germline V gene data show CDR1 as SGHTA and CDR2 as FQGNSA. The V gene lost 5 bases and the J gene lost 4 bases, with 9 bases spanning the gap. The CDR3 DNA is TGTGCCAGCAGCGGCGGGGGAAATCAGCCCCAGCATTTT. Protein product: CASSGGGNQPQHF.